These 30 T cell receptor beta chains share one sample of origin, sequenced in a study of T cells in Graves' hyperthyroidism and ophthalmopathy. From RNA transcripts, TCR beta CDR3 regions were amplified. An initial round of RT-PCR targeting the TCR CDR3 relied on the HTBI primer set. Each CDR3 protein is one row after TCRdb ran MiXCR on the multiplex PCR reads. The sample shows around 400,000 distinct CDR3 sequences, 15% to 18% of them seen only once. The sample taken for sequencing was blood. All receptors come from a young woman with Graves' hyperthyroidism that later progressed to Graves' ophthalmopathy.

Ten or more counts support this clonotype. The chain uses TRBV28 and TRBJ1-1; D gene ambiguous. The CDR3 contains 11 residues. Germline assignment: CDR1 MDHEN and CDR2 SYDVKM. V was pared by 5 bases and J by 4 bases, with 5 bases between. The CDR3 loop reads CASSDSTEAFF. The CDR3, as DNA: TGTGCCAGCAGTGATAGCACTGAAGCTTTCTTT.

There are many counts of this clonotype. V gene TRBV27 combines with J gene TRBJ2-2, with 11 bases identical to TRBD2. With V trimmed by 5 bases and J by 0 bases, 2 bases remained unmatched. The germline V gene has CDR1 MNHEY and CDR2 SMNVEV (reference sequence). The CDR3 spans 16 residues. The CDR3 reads CASSQTSGANTGELFF. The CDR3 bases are TGTGCCAGCAGTCAGACTAGCGGGGCGAACACCGGGGAGCTGTTTTTT.

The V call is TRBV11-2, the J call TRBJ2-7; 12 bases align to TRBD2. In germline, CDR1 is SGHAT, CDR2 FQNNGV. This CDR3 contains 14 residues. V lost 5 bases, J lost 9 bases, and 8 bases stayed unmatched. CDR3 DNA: TGTGCCAGCAGCCCCGGACTAGCGGGGACCGCGCAGTACTTC. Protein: CASSPGLAGTAQYF.

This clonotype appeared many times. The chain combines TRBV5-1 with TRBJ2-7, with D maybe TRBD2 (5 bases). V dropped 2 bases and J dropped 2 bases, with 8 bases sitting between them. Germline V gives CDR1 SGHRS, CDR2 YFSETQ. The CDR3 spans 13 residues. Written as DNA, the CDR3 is TGCGCCAGCAGCTTAACTAGTGCCTACGAGCAGTACTTC. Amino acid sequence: CASSLTSAYEQYF. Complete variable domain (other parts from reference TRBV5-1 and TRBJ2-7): KAGVTQTPRYLIKTRGQQVTLSCSPISGHRSVSWYQQTPGQGLQFLFEYFSETQRNKGNFPGRFSGRQFSNSRSEMNVSTLELGDSALYLCASSLTSAYEQYFGPGTRLTVT.

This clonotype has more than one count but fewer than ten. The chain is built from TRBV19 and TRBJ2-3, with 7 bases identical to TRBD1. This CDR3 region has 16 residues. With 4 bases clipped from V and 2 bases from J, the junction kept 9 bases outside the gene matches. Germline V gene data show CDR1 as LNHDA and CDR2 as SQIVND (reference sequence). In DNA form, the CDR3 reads TGTGCCAGTAGTACCTTTACAGGGGCACTCACAGATACGCAGTATTTT. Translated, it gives CASSTFTGALTDTQYF.

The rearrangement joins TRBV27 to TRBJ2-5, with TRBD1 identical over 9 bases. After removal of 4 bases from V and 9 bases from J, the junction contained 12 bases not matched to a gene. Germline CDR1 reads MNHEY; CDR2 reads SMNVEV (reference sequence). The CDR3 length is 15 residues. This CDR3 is CASSSHGTGFFAQYF. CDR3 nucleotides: TGTGCCAGCAGTTCCCATGGGACAGGGTTCTTTGCCCAGTACTTC.

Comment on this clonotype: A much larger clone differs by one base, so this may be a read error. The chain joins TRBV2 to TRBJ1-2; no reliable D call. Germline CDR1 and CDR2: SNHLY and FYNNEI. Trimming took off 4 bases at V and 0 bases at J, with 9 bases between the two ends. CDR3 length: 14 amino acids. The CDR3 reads CASSGSPANYGYTF. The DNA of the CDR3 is TGTGCCAGCAGTGGCTCACCAGCTAACTATGGCTACACCTTC.

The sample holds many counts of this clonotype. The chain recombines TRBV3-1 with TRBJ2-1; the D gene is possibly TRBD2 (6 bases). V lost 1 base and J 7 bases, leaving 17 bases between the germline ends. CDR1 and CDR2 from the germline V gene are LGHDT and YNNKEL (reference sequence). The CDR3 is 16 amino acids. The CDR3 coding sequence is TGTGCCAGCAGCCAAGTGGCTGGCGGGATACGAAATGAGCAGTTCTTC. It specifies CASSQVAGGIRNEQFF.

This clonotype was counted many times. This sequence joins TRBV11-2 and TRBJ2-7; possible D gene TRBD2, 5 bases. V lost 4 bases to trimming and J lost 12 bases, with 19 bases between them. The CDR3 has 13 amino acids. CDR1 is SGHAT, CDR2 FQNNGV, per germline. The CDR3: CASSSLISAGGYF. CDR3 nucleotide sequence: TGTGCCAGCAGCTCGCTAATATCGGCAGGAGGGTACTTC.

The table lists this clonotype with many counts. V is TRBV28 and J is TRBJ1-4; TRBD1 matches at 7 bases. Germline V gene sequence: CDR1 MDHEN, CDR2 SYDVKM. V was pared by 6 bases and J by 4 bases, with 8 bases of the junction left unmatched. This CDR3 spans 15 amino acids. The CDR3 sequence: CASRQTGTVNEKLFF. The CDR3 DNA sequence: TGTGCCAGCAGACAAACCGGGACAGTTAATGAAAAACTGTTTTTT.

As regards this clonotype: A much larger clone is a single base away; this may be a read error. The CDR3 bases are TGTGCCAGCAGCTTAGTGCCCCTGACAACCGCCTCCTACGAGCAGTACTTC. Amino acid sequence: CASSLVPLTTASYEQYF. The chain carries TRBV7-2 and TRBJ2-7; D unclear. The CDR3 length is 17 residues. Trimming took 1 base from V and 0 from J, leaving 16 bases between them. Germline V gene sequence: CDR1 SGHTA, CDR2 FQGNSA.

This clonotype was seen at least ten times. The CDR3 spells CASIQGKEKLFF. CDR3 DNA: TGTGCCAGCATACAGGGGAAGGAAAAACTGTTTTTT. The chain is built from TRBV2 and TRBJ1-4, with 7 bases matching TRBD1. Germline V gene data show CDR1 as SNHLY and CDR2 as FYNNEI. The CDR3 length is 12 residues. Trimming cost V 7 bases and J 8 bases; bases outside gene matches: 4. The full variable domain, in which reference TRBV2 and TRBJ1-4 provide the parts outside the CDR3, is EPEVTQTPSHQVTQMGQEVILRCVPISNHLYFYWYRQILGQKVEFLVSFYNNEISEKSEIFDDQFSVERPDGSNFTLKIRSTKLEDSAMYFCASIQGKEKLFFGSGTQLSVL.

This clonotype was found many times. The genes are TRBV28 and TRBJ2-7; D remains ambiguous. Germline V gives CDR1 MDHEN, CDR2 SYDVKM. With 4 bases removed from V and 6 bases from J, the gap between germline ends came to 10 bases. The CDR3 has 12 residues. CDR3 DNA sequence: TGTGCCAGCAGTTCCAGTTTCCCCGAGCAGTACTTC. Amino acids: CASSSSFPEQYF.

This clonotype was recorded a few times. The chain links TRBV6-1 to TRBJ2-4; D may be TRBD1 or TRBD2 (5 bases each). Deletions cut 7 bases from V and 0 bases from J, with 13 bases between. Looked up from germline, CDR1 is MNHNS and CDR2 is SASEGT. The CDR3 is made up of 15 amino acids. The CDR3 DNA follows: TGTGCCAGCACCCTTACAGGACTAGCCAAAAACATTCAGTACTTC. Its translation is CASTLTGLAKNIQYF.

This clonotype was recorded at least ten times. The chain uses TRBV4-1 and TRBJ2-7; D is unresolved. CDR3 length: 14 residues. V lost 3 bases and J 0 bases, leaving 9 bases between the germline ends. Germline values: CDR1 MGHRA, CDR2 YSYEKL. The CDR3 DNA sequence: TGCGCCAGCAGCCAGTGGCGGTACTCCTACGAGCAGTACTTC. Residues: CASSQWRYSYEQYF.

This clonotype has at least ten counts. The CDR3 nucleotides read TGCAGTGCCCTCGAACACCTGAACACTGAAGCTTTCTTT. Its protein product is CSALEHLNTEAFF. V usage is TRBV20-1 and J usage is TRBJ1-1; no clear D gene. This CDR3 is built from 13 residues. Germline V lookup: CDR1 DFQATT, CDR2 SNEGSKA (reference sequence). V lost 6 bases to trimming and J lost 0 bases, with 11 bases between them.

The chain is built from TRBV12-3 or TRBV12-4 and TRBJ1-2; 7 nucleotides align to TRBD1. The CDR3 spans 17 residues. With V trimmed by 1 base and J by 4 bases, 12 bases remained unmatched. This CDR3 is CASSLGEGDRSVYGYTF. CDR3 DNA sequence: TGTGCCAGCAGTTTAGGAGAGGGGGACAGAAGTGTCTATGGCTACACCTTC.

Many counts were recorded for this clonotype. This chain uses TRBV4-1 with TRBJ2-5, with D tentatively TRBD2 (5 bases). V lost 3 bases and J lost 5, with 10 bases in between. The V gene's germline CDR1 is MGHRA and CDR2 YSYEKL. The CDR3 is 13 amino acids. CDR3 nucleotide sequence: TGCGCCAGCAGCCACCGAGAGGGTGAGACCCAGTACTTC. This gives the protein CASSHREGETQYF.

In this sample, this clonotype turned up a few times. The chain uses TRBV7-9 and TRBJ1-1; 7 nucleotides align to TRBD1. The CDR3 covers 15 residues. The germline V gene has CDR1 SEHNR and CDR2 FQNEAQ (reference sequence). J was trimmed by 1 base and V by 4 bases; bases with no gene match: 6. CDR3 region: CASSSKTGTNTEAFF. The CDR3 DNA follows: TGTGCCAGCAGCTCCAAGACAGGGACGAACACTGAAGCTTTCTTT.

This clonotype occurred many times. CDR3 bases: TGTGCCAGCAGCTTTACTCCCGGGACAGGGGGCAAGAACACCGGGGAGCTGTTTTTT. Protein product: CASSFTPGTGGKNTGELFF. V is TRBV5-6 and J is TRBJ2-2, with 12 bases lining up with TRBD1. The germline CDR1 and CDR2 sequences are SGHDT and YYEEEE. CDR3 length equals 19 residues. V was pared by 2 bases and J by 1 base, with 9 bases of the junction left unmatched.

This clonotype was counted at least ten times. The CDR3 nucleotides are TGTGCCAGCGGCCTGAGGGGAAACGAGCAGTACTTC. This sequence encodes CASGLRGNEQYF. This chain links TRBV12-3 or TRBV12-4 with TRBJ2-7; D tentatively fits TRBD1 or TRBD2 (5 bases each). There are 12 residues in the CDR3. V was shortened by 8 bases and J by 5 bases, with 13 bases between the two germline ends.

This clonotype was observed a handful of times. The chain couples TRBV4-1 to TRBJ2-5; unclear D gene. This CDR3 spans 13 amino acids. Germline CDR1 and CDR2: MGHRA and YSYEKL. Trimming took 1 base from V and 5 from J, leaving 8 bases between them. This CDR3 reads CASSQGSEETQYF. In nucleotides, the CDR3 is TGCGCCAGCAGCCAAGGTAGTGAGGAGACCCAGTACTTC.

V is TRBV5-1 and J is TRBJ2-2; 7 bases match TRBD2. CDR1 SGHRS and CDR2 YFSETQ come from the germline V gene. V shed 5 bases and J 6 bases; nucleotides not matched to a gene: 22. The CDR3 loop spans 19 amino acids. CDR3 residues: CASRATMIQAGLNAGELFF. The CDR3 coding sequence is TGCGCCAGCAGGGCGACTATGATACAAGCGGGGCTAAACGCCGGGGAGCTGTTTTTT. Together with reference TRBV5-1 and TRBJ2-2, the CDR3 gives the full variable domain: KAGVTQTPRYLIKTRGQQVTLSCSPISGHRSVSWYQQTPGQGLQFLFEYFSETQRNKGNFPGRFSGRQFSNSRSEMNVSTLELGDSALYLCASRATMIQAGLNAGELFFGEGSRLTVL.

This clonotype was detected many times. For the CDR3, the DNA is TGTGCCAGCAGTTTAGTGGTAGCGGGAGTCGAGCAGTACTTC. Protein: CASSLVVAGVEQYF. The chain has TRBV28 and TRBJ2-7; the match to TRBD2 covers 9 bases. With 2 bases clipped from V and 6 bases from J, the junction kept 5 bases outside the gene matches. This CDR3 is 14 amino acids long. Germline values: CDR1 MDHEN, CDR2 SYDVKM.

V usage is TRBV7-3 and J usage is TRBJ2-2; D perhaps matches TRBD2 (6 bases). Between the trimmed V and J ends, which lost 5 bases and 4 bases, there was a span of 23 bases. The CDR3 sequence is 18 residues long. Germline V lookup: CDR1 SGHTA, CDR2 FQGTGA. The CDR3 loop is CASSVGGAGPTVTGELFF. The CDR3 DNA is TGTGCCAGCAGCGTAGGAGGGGCCGGGCCTACGGTCACCGGGGAGCTGTTTTTT.

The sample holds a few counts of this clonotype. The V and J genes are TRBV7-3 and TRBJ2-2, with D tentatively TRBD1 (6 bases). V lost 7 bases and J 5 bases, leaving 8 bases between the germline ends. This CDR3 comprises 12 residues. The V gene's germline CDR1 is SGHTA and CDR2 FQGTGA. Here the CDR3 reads CASNRVTGELFF. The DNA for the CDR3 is TGTGCCAGCAACAGGGTTACCGGGGAGCTGTTTTTT.

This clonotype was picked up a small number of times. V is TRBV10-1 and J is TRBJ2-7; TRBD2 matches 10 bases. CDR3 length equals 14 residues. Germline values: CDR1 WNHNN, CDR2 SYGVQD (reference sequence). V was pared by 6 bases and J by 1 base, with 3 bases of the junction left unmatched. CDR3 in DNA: TGCGCCAGCAGAATTAGCGGGAGGTCCTACGAGCAGTACTTC. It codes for CASRISGRSYEQYF.

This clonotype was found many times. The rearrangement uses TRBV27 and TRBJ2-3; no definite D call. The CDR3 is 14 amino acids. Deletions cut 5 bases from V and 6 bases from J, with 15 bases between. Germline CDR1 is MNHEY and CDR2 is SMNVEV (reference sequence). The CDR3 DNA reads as TGTGCCAGCAGTCCACCGGCCCTGCCGGATACGCAGTATTTT. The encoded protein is CASSPPALPDTQYF.

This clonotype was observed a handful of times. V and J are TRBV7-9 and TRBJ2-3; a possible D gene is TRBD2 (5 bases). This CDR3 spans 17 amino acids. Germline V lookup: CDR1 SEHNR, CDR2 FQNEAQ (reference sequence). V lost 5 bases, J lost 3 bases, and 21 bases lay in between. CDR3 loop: CASSPRVGGGGTDTQYF. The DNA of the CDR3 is TGTGCCAGCAGCCCCCGCGTCGGTGGCGGCGGGACAGATACGCAGTATTTT.

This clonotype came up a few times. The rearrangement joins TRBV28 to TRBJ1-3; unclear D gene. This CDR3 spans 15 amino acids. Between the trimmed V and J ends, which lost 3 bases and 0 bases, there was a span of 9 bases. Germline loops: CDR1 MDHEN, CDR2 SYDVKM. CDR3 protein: CASSLGPTSGNTIYF. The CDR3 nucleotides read TGTGCCAGCAGTTTGGGCCCGACCTCTGGAAACACCATATATTTT.